This T cell receptor beta chain was captured by sequencing in a study of spatial heterogeneity in lung cancer. This CDR3 region has 14 residues. Germline lookup yields CDR1 SGHVS and CDR2 FNYEAQ. V dropped 5 bases and J dropped 1 base, with 12 bases sitting between them. TCRdb processed the 5' RACE reads anew with MiXCR; each CDR3 protein has one entry. Of about 38,000 distinct CDR3 sequences detected, approximately 5.2% appear once; the ten largest clones hold 20% to 30%. As concerns this clonotype: Antigen specificity is unknown.

Study-level findings and limits: Ubiquitous expanded tumor TCRs were seen in blood more at resection than at follow-up.

Noted time point: sample taken at primary tumor resection. This clonotype was obtained from a female donor with early-stage non-small cell lung cancer. The source material was PBMCs, sampled at surgery. The J gene is TRBJ2-7, the V gene TRBV7-6, with TRBD1 as a possible D gene (5 bases). In nucleotides, the CDR3 is TGTGCCAGCAGCACCATTGACAGTTCCTACGAGCAGTACTTC. It encodes CASSTIDSSYEQYF.